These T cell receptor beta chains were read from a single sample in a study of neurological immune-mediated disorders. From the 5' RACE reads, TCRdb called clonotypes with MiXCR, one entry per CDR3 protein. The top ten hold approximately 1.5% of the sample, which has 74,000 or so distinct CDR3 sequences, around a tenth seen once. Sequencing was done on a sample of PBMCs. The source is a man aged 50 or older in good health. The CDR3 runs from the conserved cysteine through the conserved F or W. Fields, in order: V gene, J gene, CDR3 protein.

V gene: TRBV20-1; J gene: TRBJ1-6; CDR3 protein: CSAQQGMNSPLHF
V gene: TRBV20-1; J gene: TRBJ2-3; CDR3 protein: CSARDAREIQDTQYF
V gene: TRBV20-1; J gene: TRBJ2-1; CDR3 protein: CSVEREVRNEQFF
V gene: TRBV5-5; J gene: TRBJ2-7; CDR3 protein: CASSLPGPANEQYF
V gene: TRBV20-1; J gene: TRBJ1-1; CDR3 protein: CSASQKGLNTEAFF
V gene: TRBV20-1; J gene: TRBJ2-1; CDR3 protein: CSASGLVWYNEQFF
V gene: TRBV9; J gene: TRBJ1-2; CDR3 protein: CASSVPGGNGYTF
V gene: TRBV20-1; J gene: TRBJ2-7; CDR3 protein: CSARGSQGYEQYF
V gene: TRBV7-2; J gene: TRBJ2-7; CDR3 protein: CASSLEGGAWDYEQYF
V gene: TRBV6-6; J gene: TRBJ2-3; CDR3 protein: CASSFPPTDTQYF
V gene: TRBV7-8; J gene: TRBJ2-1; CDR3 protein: CASRLRGGTGVSSSYNEQFF
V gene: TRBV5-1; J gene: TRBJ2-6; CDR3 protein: CASSSNTGANVLTF
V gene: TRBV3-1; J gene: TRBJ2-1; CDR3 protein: CASSPWTGPRDEQFF
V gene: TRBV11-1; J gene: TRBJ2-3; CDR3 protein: CASSFDIGADTQYF
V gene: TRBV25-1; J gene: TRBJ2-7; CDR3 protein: CASRQETYEQYF
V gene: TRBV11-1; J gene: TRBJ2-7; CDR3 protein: CASSLVSGQGIREQYF
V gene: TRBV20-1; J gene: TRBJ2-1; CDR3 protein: CSALPRSGRETEQFF
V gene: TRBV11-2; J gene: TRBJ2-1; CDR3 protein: CASSLVTSGGAGSPYNEQFF
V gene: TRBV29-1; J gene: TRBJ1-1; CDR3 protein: CSVAGQRVDTEAFF
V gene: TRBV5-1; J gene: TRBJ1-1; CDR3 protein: CASSSFNTLNTEAFF
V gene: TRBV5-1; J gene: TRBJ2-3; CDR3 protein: CASSFGTSGNTDTQYF
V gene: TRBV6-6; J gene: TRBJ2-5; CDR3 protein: CASSYDGGRQETQYF
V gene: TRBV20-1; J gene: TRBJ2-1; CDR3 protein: CSASTSGKQFF
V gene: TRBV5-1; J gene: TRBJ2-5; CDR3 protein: CASSFTGVRGETQYF
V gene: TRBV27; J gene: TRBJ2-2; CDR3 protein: CASSLGFGTLNTGELFF
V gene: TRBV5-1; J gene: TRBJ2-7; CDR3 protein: CASSLVSLAGGYEQYF
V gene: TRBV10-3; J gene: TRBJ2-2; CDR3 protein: CAISDWTNTGELFF
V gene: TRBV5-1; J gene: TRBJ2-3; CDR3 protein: CASSSERASTDTQYF
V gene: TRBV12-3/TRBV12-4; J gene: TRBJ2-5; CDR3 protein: CASSFLWTGNIQETQYF
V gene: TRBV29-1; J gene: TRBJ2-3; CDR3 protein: CSVNTEGKGTDTQYF
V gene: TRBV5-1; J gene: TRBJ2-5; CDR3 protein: CASSLGYSLARETQYF
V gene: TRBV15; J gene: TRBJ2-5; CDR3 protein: CATSKRGPKETQYF
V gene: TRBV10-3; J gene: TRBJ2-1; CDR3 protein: CAISDSGQINEQFF
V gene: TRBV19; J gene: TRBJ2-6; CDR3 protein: CASSLDRRAAGANVLTF
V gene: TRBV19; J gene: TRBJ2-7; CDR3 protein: CASSQRGPYEQYF
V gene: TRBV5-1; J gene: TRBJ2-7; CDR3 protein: CASSLGYGTGTYEQYF
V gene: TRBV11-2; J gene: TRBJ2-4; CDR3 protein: CASSFSVRTGELAKNIQYF
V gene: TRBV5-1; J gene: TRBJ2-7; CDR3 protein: CARSPSRHLEQYF
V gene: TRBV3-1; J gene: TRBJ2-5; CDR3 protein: CASSQGAVKTQYF
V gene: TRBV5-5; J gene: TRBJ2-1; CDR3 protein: CASSNEWGSHNEQFF
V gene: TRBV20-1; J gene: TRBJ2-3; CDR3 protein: CSAVGTEGEDTQYF
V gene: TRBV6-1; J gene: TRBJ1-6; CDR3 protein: CASNFGQGDRRDSPLHF